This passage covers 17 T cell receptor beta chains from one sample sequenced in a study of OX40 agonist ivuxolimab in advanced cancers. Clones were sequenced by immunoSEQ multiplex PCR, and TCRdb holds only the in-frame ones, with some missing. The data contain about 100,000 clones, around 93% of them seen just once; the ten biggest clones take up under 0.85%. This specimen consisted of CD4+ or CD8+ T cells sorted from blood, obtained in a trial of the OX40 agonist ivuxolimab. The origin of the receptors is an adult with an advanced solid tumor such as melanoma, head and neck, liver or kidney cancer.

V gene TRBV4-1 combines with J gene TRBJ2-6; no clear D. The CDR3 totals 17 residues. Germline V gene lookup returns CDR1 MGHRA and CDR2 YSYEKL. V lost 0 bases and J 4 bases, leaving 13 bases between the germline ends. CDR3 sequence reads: CASSQDRVSSGANVLTF. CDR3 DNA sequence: TGCGCCAGCAGCCAAGATCGAGTGAGTTCCGGGGCCAACGTCCTGACTTTC.

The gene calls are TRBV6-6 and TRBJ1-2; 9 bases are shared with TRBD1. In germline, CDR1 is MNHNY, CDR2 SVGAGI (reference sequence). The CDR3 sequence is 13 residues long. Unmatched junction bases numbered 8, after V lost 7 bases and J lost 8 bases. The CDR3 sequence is CASTRQGGRGYTF. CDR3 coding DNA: TGTGCCAGCACCCGACAGGGGGGAAGGGGCTACACCTTC.

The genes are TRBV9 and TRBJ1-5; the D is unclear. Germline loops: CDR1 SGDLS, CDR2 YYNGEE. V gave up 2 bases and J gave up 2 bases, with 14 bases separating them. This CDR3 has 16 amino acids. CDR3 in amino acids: CASSVSDDLGNQPQHF. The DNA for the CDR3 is TGTGCCAGCAGCGTTTCGGACGATCTTGGCAATCAGCCCCAGCATTTT.

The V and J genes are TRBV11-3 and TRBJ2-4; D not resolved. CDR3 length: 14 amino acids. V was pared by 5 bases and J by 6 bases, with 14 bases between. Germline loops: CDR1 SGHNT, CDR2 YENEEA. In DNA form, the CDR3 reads TGTGCCAGCAGCAGCTCATCCAGCAGAAACATTCAGTACTTC. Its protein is CASSSSSSRNIQYF.

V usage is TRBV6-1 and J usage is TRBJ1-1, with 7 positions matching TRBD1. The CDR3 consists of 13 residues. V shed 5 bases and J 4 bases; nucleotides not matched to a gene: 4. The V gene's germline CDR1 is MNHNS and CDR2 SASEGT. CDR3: CASSTGEGTEAFF. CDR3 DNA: TGTGCCAGCAGTACAGGGGAGGGCACTGAAGCTTTCTTT.

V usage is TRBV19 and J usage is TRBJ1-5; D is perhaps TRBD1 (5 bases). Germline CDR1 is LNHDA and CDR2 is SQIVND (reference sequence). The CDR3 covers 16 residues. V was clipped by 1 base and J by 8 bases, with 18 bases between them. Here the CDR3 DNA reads TGTGCCAGTAGTATAGCCCCCCCGGGGGTTGGGAAGCCCCAGCATTTT. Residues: CASSIAPPGVGKPQHF. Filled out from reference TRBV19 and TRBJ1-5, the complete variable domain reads DGGITQSPKYLFRKEGQNVTLSCEQNLNHDAMYWYRQDPGQGLRLIYYSQIVNDFQKGDIAEGYSVSREKKESFPLTVTSAQKNPTAFYLCASSIAPPGVGKPQHFGDGTRLSIL.

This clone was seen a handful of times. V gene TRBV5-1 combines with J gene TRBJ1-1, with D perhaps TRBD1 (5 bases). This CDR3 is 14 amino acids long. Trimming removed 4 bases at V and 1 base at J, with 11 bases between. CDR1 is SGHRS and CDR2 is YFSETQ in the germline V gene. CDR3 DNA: TGCGCCAGCAGCGGGGCTTTTTCGAACACTGAAGCTTTCTTT. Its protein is CASSGAFSNTEAFF.

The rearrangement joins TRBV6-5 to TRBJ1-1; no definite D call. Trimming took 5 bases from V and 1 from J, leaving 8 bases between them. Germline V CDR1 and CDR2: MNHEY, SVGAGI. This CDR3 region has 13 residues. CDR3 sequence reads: CASSAGRNTEAFF. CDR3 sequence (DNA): TGTGCCAGCAGTGCAGGACGGAACACTGAAGCTTTCTTT.

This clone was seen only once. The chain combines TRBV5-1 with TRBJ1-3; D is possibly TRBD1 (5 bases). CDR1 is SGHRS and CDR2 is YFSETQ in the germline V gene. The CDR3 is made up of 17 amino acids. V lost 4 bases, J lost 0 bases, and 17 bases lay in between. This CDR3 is CASSQRPRADSGNTIYF. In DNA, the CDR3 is TGCGCCAGCAGCCAAAGGCCCAGGGCTGACTCTGGAAACACCATATATTTT.

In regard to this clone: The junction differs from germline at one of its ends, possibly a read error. CDR3 nucleotide sequence: TGTGCTAGCAGCCTGACTAGCGGGGGCCACAATGAGCAGTTCTTC. As protein: CASSLTSGGHNEQFF. V is TRBV7-7 and J is TRBJ2-1, with TRBD2 identical over 12 bases. CDR1 is SSHAT and CDR2 is FNYEAQ in the germline V gene (reference sequence). The CDR3 extends over 15 amino acids.

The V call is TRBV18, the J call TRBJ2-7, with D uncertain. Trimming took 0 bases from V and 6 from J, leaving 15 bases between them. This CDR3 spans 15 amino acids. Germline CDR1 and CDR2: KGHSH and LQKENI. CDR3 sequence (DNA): TGTGCCAGCTCACCACCGAGTCGGGTCCAAGGCGAGCAGTACTTC. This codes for CASSPPSRVQGEQYF.

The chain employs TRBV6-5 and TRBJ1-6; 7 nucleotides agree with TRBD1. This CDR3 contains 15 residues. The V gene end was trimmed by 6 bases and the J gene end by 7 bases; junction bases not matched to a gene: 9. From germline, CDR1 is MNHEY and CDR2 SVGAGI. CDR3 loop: CASRSPGQPNSPLHF. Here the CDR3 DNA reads TGTGCCAGCAGATCTCCGGGACAGCCAAATTCACCCCTCCACTTT.

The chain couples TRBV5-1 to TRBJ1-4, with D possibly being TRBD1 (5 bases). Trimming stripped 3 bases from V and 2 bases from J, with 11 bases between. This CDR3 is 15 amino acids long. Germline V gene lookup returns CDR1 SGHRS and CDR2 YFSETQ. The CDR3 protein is CASSWQGGTNEKLFF. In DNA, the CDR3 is TGCGCCAGCAGCTGGCAGGGAGGGACTAATGAAAAACTGTTTTTT.

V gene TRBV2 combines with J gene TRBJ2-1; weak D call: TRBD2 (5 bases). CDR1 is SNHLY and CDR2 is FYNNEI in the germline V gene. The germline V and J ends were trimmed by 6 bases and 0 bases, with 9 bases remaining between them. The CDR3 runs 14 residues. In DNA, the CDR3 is TGTGCCAGCAGAGGCGGAGGCTCCTACAATGAGCAGTTCTTC. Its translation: CASRGGGSYNEQFF.

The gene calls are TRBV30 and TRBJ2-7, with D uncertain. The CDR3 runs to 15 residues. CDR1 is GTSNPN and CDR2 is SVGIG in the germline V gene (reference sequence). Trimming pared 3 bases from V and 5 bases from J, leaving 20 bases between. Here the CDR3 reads CAWSQPTAPGHEQYF. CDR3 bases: TGTGCCTGGAGCCAACCCACGGCTCCCGGGCACGAGCAGTACTTC.

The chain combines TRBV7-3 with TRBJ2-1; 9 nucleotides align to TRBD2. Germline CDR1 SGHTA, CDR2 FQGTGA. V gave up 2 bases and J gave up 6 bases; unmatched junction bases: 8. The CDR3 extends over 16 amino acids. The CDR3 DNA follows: TGTGCCAGCAGCTTACTACCTAGCGGGAATAGCAATGAGCAGTTCTTC. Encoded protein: CASSLLPSGNSNEQFF.

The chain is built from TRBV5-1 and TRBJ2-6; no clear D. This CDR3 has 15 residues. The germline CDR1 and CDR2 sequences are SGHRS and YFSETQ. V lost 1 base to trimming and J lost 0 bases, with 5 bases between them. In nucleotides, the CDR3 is TGCGCCAGCAGCTTGTTGGACTCTGGGGCCAACGTCCTGACTTTC. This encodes CASSLLDSGANVLTF.